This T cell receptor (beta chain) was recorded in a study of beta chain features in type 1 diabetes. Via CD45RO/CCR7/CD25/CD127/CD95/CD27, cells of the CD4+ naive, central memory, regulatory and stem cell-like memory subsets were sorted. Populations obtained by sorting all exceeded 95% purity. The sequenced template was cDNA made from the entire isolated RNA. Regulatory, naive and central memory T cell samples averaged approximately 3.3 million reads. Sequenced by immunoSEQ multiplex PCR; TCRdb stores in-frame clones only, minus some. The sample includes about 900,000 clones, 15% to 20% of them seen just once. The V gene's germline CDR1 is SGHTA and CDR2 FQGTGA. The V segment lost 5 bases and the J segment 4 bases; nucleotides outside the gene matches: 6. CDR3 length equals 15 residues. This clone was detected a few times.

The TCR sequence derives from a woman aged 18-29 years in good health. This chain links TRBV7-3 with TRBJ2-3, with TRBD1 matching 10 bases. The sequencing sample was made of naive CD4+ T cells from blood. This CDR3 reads CASSTGQGVADTQYF. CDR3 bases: TGTGCCAGCAGCACCGGACAGGGGGTAGCAGATACGCAGTATTTT.